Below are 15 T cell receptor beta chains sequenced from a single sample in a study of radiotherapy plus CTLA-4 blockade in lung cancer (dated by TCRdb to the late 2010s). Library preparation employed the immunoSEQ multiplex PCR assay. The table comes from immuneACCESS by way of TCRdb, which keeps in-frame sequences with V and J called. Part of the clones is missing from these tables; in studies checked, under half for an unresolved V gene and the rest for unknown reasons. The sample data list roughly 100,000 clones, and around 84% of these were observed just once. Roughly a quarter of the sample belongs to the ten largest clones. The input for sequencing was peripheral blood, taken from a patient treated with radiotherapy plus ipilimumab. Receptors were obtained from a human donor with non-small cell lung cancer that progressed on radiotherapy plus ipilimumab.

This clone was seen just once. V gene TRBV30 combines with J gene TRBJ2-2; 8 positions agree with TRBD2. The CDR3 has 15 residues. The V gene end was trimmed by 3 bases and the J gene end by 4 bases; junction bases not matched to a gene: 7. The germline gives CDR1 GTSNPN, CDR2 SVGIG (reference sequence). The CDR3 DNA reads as TGTGCCTGGAGCTGGACTAGCTTAGGCACCGGGGAGCTGTTTTTT. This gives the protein CAWSWTSLGTGELFF.

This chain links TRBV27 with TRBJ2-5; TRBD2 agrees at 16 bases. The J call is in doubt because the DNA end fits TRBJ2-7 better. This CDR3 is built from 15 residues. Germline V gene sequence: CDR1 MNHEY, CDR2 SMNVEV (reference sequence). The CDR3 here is CASSPGTSGRGEQYF. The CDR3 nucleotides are TGTGCCAGCAGTCCCGGGACTAGCGGGAGGGGCGAGCAGTACTTC.

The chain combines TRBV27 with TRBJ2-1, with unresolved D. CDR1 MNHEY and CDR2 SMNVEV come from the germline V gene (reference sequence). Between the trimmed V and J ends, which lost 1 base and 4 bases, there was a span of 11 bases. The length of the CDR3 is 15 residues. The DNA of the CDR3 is TGTGCCAGCAGTTTATATACCGGACCATACAATGAGCAGTTCTTC. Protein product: CASSLYTGPYNEQFF.

CDR3 sequence: CAWDSRGLAEAFF. CDR3 DNA sequence: TGTGCCTGGGACTCCAGGGGGCTCGCTGAAGCTTTCTTT. V and J are TRBV30 and TRBJ1-1; 8 bases fit TRBD1. V shed 5 bases and J 6 bases; nucleotides not matched to a gene: 8. Germline CDR1 GTSNPN, CDR2 SVGIG (reference sequence). There are 13 residues in the CDR3. Full variable domain (remainder filled in from reference TRBV30 and TRBJ1-1): SQTIHQWPATLVQPVGSPLSLECTVEGTSNPNLYWYRQAAGRGLQLLFYSVGIGQISSEVPQNLSASRPQDRQFILSSKKLLLSDSGFYLCAWDSRGLAEAFFGQGTRLTVV.

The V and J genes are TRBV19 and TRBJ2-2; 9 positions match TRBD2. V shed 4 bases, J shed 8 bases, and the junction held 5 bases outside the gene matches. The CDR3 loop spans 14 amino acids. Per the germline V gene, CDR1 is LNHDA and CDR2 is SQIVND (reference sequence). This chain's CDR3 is CASSRVSGSGELFF. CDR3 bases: TGTGCCAGTAGTAGAGTTAGCGGGAGTGGGGAGCTGTTTTTT.

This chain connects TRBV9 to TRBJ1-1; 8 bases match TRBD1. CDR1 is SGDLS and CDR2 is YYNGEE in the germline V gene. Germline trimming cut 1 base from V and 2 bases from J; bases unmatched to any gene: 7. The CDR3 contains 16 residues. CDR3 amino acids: CASSVYSGGINTEAFF. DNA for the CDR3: TGTGCCAGCAGCGTATACTCAGGGGGCATTAACACTGAAGCTTTCTTT. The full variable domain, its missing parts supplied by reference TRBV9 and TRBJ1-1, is DSGVTQTPKHLITATGQRVTLRCSPRSGDLSVYWYQQSLDQGLQFLIQYYNGEERAKGNILERFSAQQFPDLHSELNLSSLELGDSALYFCASSVYSGGINTEAFFGQGTRLTVV.

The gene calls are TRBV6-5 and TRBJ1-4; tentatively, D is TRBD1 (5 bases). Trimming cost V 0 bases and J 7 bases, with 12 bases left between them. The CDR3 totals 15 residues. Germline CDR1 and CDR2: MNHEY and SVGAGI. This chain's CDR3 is CASSYSAGRVEKLFF. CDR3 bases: TGTGCCAGCAGTTACTCAGCAGGGAGGGTTGAAAAACTGTTTTTT.

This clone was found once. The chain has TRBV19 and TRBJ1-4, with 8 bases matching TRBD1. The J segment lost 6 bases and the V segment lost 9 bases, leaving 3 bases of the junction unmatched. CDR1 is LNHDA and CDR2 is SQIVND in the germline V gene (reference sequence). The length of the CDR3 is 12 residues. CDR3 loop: CASRGPDEKLFF. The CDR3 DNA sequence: TGTGCCAGCAGGGGGCCTGATGAAAAACTGTTTTTT.

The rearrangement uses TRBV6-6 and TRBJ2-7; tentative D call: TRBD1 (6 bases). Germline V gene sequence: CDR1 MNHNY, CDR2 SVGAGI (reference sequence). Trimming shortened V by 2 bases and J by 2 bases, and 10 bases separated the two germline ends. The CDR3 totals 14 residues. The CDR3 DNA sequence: TGTGCCAGCAGTTACGCCAGGGGTCCCTACGAGCAGTACTTC. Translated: CASSYARGPYEQYF.

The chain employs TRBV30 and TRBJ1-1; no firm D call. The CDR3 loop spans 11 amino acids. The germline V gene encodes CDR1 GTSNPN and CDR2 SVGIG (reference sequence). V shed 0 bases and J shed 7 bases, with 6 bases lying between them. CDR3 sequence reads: CAWSVTDEAFF. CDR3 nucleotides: TGTGCCTGGAGTGTAACCGATGAAGCTTTCTTT.

CDR3 in DNA: TGTGCCAGCAGCGTCGGGGTCATGAATTCGGAGACCCAGTACTTC. Residues: CASSVGVMNSETQYF. This chain uses TRBV9 with TRBJ2-5; D is possibly TRBD2 (5 bases). The CDR3 consists of 15 residues. Germline assignment: CDR1 SGDLS and CDR2 YYNGEE. The ends were cut back, 2 bases at V and 5 bases at J, with 16 bases in the middle.

The CDR3 region is CASSMGSSIASETQYF. The CDR3 DNA is TGTGCCAGCAGCATGGGGAGCAGTATCGCTTCAGAGACCCAGTACTTC. This chain joins TRBV5-6 and TRBJ2-5, with D maybe TRBD2 (5 bases). The germline V gene has CDR1 SGHDT and CDR2 YYEEEE. The CDR3 spans 16 residues. V was cut by 4 bases and J by 4 bases, with 20 bases left in between. Full variable domain (remainder filled in from reference TRBV5-6 and TRBJ2-5): DAGVTQSPTHLIKTRGQQVTLRCSPKSGHDTVSWYQQALGQGPQFIFQYYEEEERQRGNFPDRFSGHQFPNYSSELNVNALLLGDSALYLCASSMGSSIASETQYFGPGTRLLVL.

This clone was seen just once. The CDR3 nucleotides read TGTGCCAGCAGCTCACCAACAGGGGTTACTGAAGCTTTCTTT. This encodes CASSSPTGVTEAFF. This chain connects TRBV28 to TRBJ1-1; 7 positions agree with TRBD1. J was trimmed by 5 bases and V by 6 bases; bases with no gene match: 9. Germline V gene sequence: CDR1 MDHEN, CDR2 SYDVKM. The CDR3 runs to 14 residues.

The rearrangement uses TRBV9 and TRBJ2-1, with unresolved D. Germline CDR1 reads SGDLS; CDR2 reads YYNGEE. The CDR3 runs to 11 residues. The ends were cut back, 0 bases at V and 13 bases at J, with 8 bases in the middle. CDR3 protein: CASSVGAHQFF. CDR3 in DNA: TGTGCCAGCAGCGTAGGGGCCCACCAGTTCTTC. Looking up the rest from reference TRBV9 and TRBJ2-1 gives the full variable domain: DSGVTQTPKHLITATGQRVTLRCSPRSGDLSVYWYQQSLDQGLQFLIQYYNGEERAKGNILERFSAQQFPDLHSELNLSSLELGDSALYFCASSVGAHQFFGPGTRLTVL.

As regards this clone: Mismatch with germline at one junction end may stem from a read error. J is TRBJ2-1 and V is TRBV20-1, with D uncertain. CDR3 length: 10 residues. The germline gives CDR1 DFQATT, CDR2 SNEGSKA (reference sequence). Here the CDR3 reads CSASNNEQFF. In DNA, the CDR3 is TGCAGTGCCTCCAACAATGAGCAGTTCTTC.